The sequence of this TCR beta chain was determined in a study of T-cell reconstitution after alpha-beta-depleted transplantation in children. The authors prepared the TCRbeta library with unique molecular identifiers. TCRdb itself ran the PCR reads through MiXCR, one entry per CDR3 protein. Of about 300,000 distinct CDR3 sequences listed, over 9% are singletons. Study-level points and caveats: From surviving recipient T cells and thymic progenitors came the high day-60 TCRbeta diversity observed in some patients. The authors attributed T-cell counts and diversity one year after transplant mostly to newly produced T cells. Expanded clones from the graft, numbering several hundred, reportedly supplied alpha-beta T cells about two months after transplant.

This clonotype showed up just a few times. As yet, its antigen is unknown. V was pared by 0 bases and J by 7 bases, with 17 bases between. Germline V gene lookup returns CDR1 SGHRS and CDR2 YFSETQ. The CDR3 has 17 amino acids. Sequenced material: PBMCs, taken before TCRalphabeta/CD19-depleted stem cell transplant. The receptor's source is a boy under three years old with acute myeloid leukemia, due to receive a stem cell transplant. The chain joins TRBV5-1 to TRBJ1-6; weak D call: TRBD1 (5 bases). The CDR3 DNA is TGCGCCAGCAGCTTGGAAGGGTGGAGGCAGGGCAATTCACCCCTCCACTTT. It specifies CASSLEGWRQGNSPLHF.